These 6 T cell receptor beta chains share one sample of origin, sequenced in a study of CD8+ T cells in alopecia areata. As to treatment: oral pan-JAK inhibitor, 5-10 mg twice daily. Isolated RNA was reverse transcribed into cDNA used as the sequencing template. Method: immunoSEQ multiplex PCR; TCRdb's copy keeps in-frame clones and lacks some. This sample has 150,000 to 200,000 clones, with around 49% found just once. The sample consisted of CD8+ T cells sorted from blood, taken between weeks 51 and 54, from a patient treated with tofacitinib. These receptors were obtained from a human donor with alopecia areata.

This clone showed up just a few times. The rearrangement joins TRBV27 to TRBJ2-3; D unclear. Trimming left V 7 bases short and J 4 bases short, with 9 bases between. Germline V CDR1 and CDR2: MNHEY, SMNVEV (reference sequence). This CDR3 is built from 12 residues. Here the CDR3 reads CASMDPPDTQYF. In nucleotides, the CDR3 is TGTGCCAGCATGGACCCCCCAGATACGCAGTATTTT.

In regard to this clone: Additional DNA sequences in this sample encode the identical CDR3. The chain is built from TRBV5-1 and TRBJ2-7; TRBD1 matches 9 bases. The CDR3 totals 13 residues. The V gene end was trimmed by 4 bases and the J gene end by 6 bases; junction bases not matched to a gene: 5. CDR1 is SGHRS and CDR2 is YFSETQ in the germline V gene. In nucleotides, the CDR3 is TGCGCCAGCAGCCTGGGACAGGGAGCCGAGCAGTACTTC. It specifies CASSLGQGAEQYF.

The V and J genes are TRBV7-9 and TRBJ2-1; 9 nucleotides match TRBD2. The CDR3 sequence is 18 residues long. The germline V gene encodes CDR1 SEHNR and CDR2 FQNEAQ (reference sequence). V trimming: 1 base; J trimming: 0 bases; junction bases outside the gene matches: 7. The CDR3 is CASSLGIAGVSSYNEQFF. CDR3 bases: TGTGCCAGCAGCTTAGGCATAGCGGGGGTGAGCTCCTACAATGAGCAGTTCTTC.

V and J are TRBV19 and TRBJ2-1; 7 bases fit TRBD1. This CDR3 has 14 residues. Germline assignment: CDR1 LNHDA and CDR2 SQIVND (reference sequence). V dropped 5 bases and J dropped 4; count of bases not matched to a gene: 5. CDR3 in amino acids: CASSSRQGYNEQFF. In nucleotides, the CDR3 is TGTGCCAGTAGTTCCCGACAGGGATACAATGAGCAGTTCTTC.

The gene calls are TRBV13 and TRBJ2-7; D might be TRBD1 (5 bases). CDR3 length: 14 residues. Trimming left V 3 bases short and J 0 bases short, with 9 bases between. Per the germline V gene, CDR1 is PRHDT and CDR2 is FYEKMQ (reference sequence). CDR3 residues: CASSFLTGSYEQYF. The CDR3 region has the DNA TGTGCCAGCAGCTTCCTCACAGGCTCCTACGAGCAGTACTTC.

The chain is built from TRBV27 and TRBJ2-1, with 7 positions matching TRBD1. Germline V gives CDR1 MNHEY, CDR2 SMNVEV (reference sequence). V shed 1 base, J shed 8 bases, and the junction held 11 bases outside the gene matches. The CDR3 consists of 16 residues. The CDR3 region is CASSLLGSTGVDEQFF. For the CDR3, the DNA is TGTGCCAGCAGTTTATTGGGTAGTACAGGGGTCGATGAGCAGTTCTTC.